This T cell receptor beta chain was sequenced in a study of control samples from healthy donors and cancer patients. CDR3 length equals 17 residues. V was clipped by 2 bases and J by 1 base; unmatched bases: 8. Per germline, CDR1 SGHDT and CDR2 YYEEEE. Method: immunoSEQ multiplex PCR; TCRdb's copy keeps in-frame clones and lacks some. The sample carries about 95,000 clones, 70% to 90% recorded once. The rearrangement joins TRBV5-6 to TRBJ2-1, with 8 bases identical to TRBD2. The sequencing sample was made of blood. The clonotype comes from a young man in good health. The CDR3: CASSFYGLAQSYNEQFF. For the CDR3, the DNA is TGTGCCAGCAGCTTTTACGGACTAGCACAGTCCTACAATGAGCAGTTCTTC.